These 24 T cell receptor beta chains were sequenced from one sample in a study of shared clonotypes between healthy human individuals. Naive CD8 cells, CD45RO-negative and positively selected for CCR7, excluded terminally differentiated effector memory CD45RA+ cells. The method was immunoSEQ multiplex PCR; TCRdb's version includes in-frame clones alone and lacks a portion of them. The table records approximately 590,000 clones, nearly 97% of them present only once. The sequenced material came from naive CD8+ T cells sorted from blood. The receptors derive from a woman in her 30s in good health.

The chain couples TRBV29-1 to TRBJ2-3; D might be TRBD2 (6 bases). CDR1 SQVTM and CDR2 ANQGSEA come from the germline V gene. The CDR3 length is 13 residues. Trimming cost V 2 bases and J 6 bases, with 12 bases left between them. CDR3 bases: TGCAGCGTTGAATATGAAGCGGGCGATACGCAGTATTTT. Its translation is CSVEYEAGDTQYF.

The J gene is TRBJ1-1, the V gene TRBV7-9; TRBD1 agrees at 7 bases. J gave up 6 bases and V 5 bases, and 3 bases lay outside the gene matches. The germline V gene has CDR1 SEHNR and CDR2 FQNEAQ (reference sequence). This CDR3 is built from 12 residues. The CDR3: CASSLQGAEAFF. In nucleotides, the CDR3 is TGTGCCAGCAGCCTGCAGGGGGCTGAAGCTTTCTTT.

V usage is TRBV4-1 and J usage is TRBJ2-2; the D is unclear. CDR1 is MGHRA, CDR2 YSYEKL, per germline. The CDR3 consists of 17 residues. V was shortened by 0 bases and J by 0 bases, with 11 bases between the two germline ends. The CDR3, as DNA: TGCGCCAGCAGCCAAGACAGAAGAGTGACGAACACCGGGGAGCTGTTTTTT. The encoded protein is CASSQDRRVTNTGELFF.

The chain is built from TRBV5-1 and TRBJ2-7; 8 bases fit TRBD2. V dropped 1 base and J dropped 5; count of bases not matched to a gene: 11. CDR1 SGHRS and CDR2 YFSETQ come from the germline V gene. This CDR3 spans 16 amino acids. The CDR3 DNA sequence: TGCGCCAGCAGCTTGATTGTCGCTAGCGGGTCCCACGAGCAGTACTTC. This sequence encodes CASSLIVASGSHEQYF.

V is TRBV5-6 and J is TRBJ2-3; D is unresolved. CDR1 is SGHDT, CDR2 YYEEEE, per germline. The ends were cut back, 0 bases at V and 0 bases at J, with 11 bases in the middle. This CDR3 has 16 residues. The CDR3, as DNA: TGTGCCAGCAGCTTGGAGGTACGTGGGAGCACAGATACGCAGTATTTT. Translating gives CASSLEVRGSTDTQYF.

The genes are TRBV19 and TRBJ2-7, with D possibly matching TRBD1 (6 bases). The CDR3 spans 14 residues. CDR1 LNHDA and CDR2 SQIVND come from the germline V gene (reference sequence). Trimming cost V 2 bases and J 3 bases, with 11 bases left between them. The CDR3 nucleotides read TGTGCCAGTAGTATATGGGGGCGAAACTACGAGCAGTACTTC. Protein product: CASSIWGRNYEQYF.

The V gene is TRBV27, the J gene TRBJ1-2, with D maybe TRBD1 (5 bases). Germline-derived CDR1 and CDR2 are MNHEY and SMNVEV (reference sequence). The CDR3 runs to 17 residues. Trimming removed 5 bases at V and 6 bases at J, with 25 bases between. The CDR3 nucleotides are TGTGCCAGCAGTCCCAGCGCGGGGGTGATCGTCGTGGATGGCTACACCTTC. As protein: CASSPSAGVIVVDGYTF.

The J gene is TRBJ2-7, the V gene TRBV5-1; TRBD1 aligns across 8 bases. Germline values: CDR1 SGHRS, CDR2 YFSETQ. This CDR3 is 15 amino acids long. J lost 5 bases, V lost 0 bases, and 7 bases had no gene match. CDR3 amino acids: CASSLGQGMVHEQYF. The CDR3 nucleotides read TGCGCCAGCAGCTTGGGACAGGGGATGGTCCACGAGCAGTACTTC.

The chain uses TRBV6-1 and TRBJ2-1; 8 bases are shared with TRBD2. Germline V lookup: CDR1 MNHNS, CDR2 SASEGT. CDR3 length: 15 amino acids. V gave up 3 bases and J gave up 3 bases; unmatched junction bases: 4. CDR3 sequence (DNA): TGTGCCAGCAGTGAGAGCGGGAGAATCTACAATGAGCAGTTCTTC. This codes for CASSESGRIYNEQFF.

The J gene is TRBJ2-7, the V gene TRBV2; 11 bases match TRBD1. The CDR3 has 15 amino acids. Germline V CDR1 and CDR2: SNHLY, FYNNEI. V shed 4 bases, J shed 0 bases, and the junction held 2 bases outside the gene matches. The CDR3, as DNA: TGTGCCAGCAGTGTGGGACAGGGGGTCTCCTACGAGCAGTACTTC. Translation gives CASSVGQGVSYEQYF.

The V call is TRBV4-2, the J call TRBJ2-7, with D possibly TRBD2 on 6 matching bases. From germline, CDR1 is LGHNA and CDR2 YNFKEQ. The CDR3 length is 15 residues. V shed 4 bases and J shed 1 base, with 14 bases lying between them. DNA of the CDR3: TGTGCCAGCAGCCCGGGGGACGGATTATCCTACGAGCAGTACTTC. Amino acid sequence: CASSPGDGLSYEQYF.

As concerns this clone: One end of the junction is discordant with germline, which a read error may explain. The sample holds other DNA sequences that translate to the same CDR3. The chain employs TRBV5-4 and TRBJ2-7; TRBD1 matches 7 bases. The CDR3 runs 14 residues. Germline loops: CDR1 SGHNT, CDR2 YYREEE (reference sequence). CDR3 in amino acids: CASSLPGQSYEQYF. In nucleotides, the CDR3 is TGCGCCAGCAGCCTACCGGGACAGTCCTACGAGCAGTACTTC.

This clone came up once. The chain recombines TRBV6-5 with TRBJ2-5, with 8 bases aligning to TRBD2. Germline CDR1 reads MNHEY; CDR2 reads SVGAGI. The CDR3 sequence is 14 residues long. V gave up 4 bases and J gave up 2 bases; unmatched junction bases: 3. The CDR3 DNA sequence: TGTGCCAGCAGTTCCTTAGCGGGGCAAGAGACCCAGTACTTC. Residues: CASSSLAGQETQYF.

The chain employs TRBV30 and TRBJ2-1, with D perhaps TRBD1 (6 bases). V was trimmed by 0 bases and J by 8 bases, leaving 17 bases between them. The CDR3 extends over 15 amino acids. Germline CDR1 GTSNPN, CDR2 SVGIG (reference sequence). The CDR3 DNA follows: TGTGCCTGGAGTGTTTCTGGGTGGGACACGGATGAGCAGTTCTTC. Its protein product is CAWSVSGWDTDEQFF.

V usage is TRBV9 and J usage is TRBJ2-3; weak D call: TRBD2 (6 bases). Trimming pared 2 bases from V and 4 bases from J, leaving 11 bases between. CDR3 length: 14 residues. CDR1 SGDLS and CDR2 YYNGEE come from the germline V gene. The CDR3 region has the DNA TGTGCCAGCAGCGTCTCCGGGAGATCAGATACGCAGTATTTT. It translates to CASSVSGRSDTQYF.

This clone was seen once. The CDR3 DNA is TGTGCCAGCAGTTACGGGGCGGGAGCCGGGAATGAGCAGTTCTTC. Its protein is CASSYGAGAGNEQFF. The gene calls are TRBV5-6 and TRBJ2-1, with 7 bases fitting TRBD2. V trimming: 5 bases; J trimming: 7 bases; junction bases outside the gene matches: 12. Germline lookup yields CDR1 SGHDT and CDR2 YYEEEE. This CDR3 has 15 residues.

The chain has TRBV2 and TRBJ2-1; 7 bases fit TRBD2. The germline V gene encodes CDR1 SNHLY and CDR2 FYNNEI. The CDR3 covers 13 residues. As DNA, the CDR3 is TGTGCTATTACTAGCGACGCCTACAATGAGCAGTTCTTC. This codes for CAITSDAYNEQFF.

The chain carries TRBV28 and TRBJ1-2; D unresolved. The V and J ends lost 3 bases and 5 bases respectively, with 13 bases between them. CDR3 length: 14 amino acids. CDR1 and CDR2 (germline): MDHEN, SYDVKM. CDR3 protein: CASSFGSAFYGYTF. The CDR3 DNA reads as TGTGCCAGCAGTTTTGGAAGTGCGTTTTATGGCTACACCTTC.

The chain couples TRBV6-6 to TRBJ1-2; 8 nucleotides line up with TRBD1. CDR1 MNHNY and CDR2 SVGAGI come from the germline V gene (reference sequence). Losses at the gene ends were 6 bases for V and 2 bases for J; bases not matched to a gene: 5. This CDR3 is 14 amino acids long. The CDR3 region is CASRPRTGNYGYTF. CDR3 nucleotide sequence: TGTGCCAGCAGACCTCGGACAGGGAACTATGGCTACACCTTC.

This clone showed up just once. The identical CDR3 is also encoded by other nucleotide sequences in the sample. This chain connects TRBV27 to TRBJ1-1; unclear D gene. The length of the CDR3 is 14 residues. Deletions cut 2 bases from V and 0 bases from J, with 7 bases between. Germline lookup yields CDR1 MNHEY and CDR2 SMNVEV (reference sequence). CDR3 DNA: TGTGCCAGCAGTTTAGGGAGGATGAACACTGAAGCTTTCTTT. As protein: CASSLGRMNTEAFF.

This chain connects TRBV6-4 to TRBJ2-1; 7 bases match TRBD2. CDR1 and CDR2 (germline): MRHNA, SNTAGT. The CDR3 is made up of 15 amino acids. With V trimmed by 2 bases and J by 3 bases, 4 bases remained unmatched. The CDR3 loop is CASSDRQRGYNEQFF. In DNA form, the CDR3 reads TGTGCCAGCAGTGACCGCCAGCGGGGCTACAATGAGCAGTTCTTC.

This chain connects TRBV14 to TRBJ2-1, with D possibly being TRBD1 or TRBD2 (6 bases each). The V end lost 1 base, the J end lost 9 bases, and 16 bases lay between the germline ends. The CDR3 has 15 amino acids. The germline CDR1 and CDR2 sequences are SGHDN and FVKESK. The chain's CDR3 is CASSQVRGAYGEQFF. The CDR3 DNA sequence: TGTGCCAGCAGCCAAGTTAGGGGGGCTTACGGTGAGCAGTTCTTC.

This sequence joins TRBV5-1 and TRBJ2-1, with 7 bases aligning to TRBD2. The V gene end was trimmed by 4 bases and the J gene end by 6 bases; junction bases not matched to a gene: 13. Germline assignment: CDR1 SGHRS and CDR2 YFSETQ. This CDR3 has 16 residues. CDR3 residues: CASSPSVGGRRNEQFF. The CDR3 DNA is TGCGCCAGCAGCCCTTCGGTCGGCGGGAGACGCAATGAGCAGTTCTTC.

The CDR3 DNA follows: TGTGCCAGCAGCTTTAGACTAGCGGGTGCTCCGGGCACAGATACGCAGTATTTT. This gives the protein CASSFRLAGAPGTDTQYF. The chain couples TRBV7-8 to TRBJ2-3; 10 nucleotides match TRBD2. Germline V gene lookup returns CDR1 SGHVS and CDR2 FQNEAQ. This CDR3 region has 18 residues. V shed 3 bases and J 1 base; nucleotides not matched to a gene: 10.